Shown below are 27 T cell receptor beta chains from a single sample sequenced in a study of T cell responses to AZD1222 COVID-19 vaccine. Some clones are missing from TCRdb's copy, which holds only in-frame ones; the method was immunoSEQ multiplex PCR. The profile shows 120,000 or so clones, approximately 87% of them singletons. The sequenced sample was peripheral blood, obtained on day 0 of AZD1222 vaccination. The receptors were sampled from an adult in good health.

This rearrangement joins TRBV9 to TRBJ2-7, with D perhaps being TRBD1 or TRBD2 (5 bases each). The CDR3 loop spans 14 amino acids. CDR1 and CDR2 from the germline V gene are SGDLS and YYNGEE. V was trimmed by 3 bases and J by 3 bases, leaving 13 bases between them. CDR3 coding DNA: TGTGCCAGCAGCGGCCGGGACGGCGGCTACGAGCAGTACTTC. It yields the protein CASSGRDGGYEQYF.

V is TRBV5-4 and J is TRBJ1-2; 7 bases align to TRBD1. This CDR3 spans 15 amino acids. CDR1 and CDR2 from the germline V gene are SGHNT and YYREEE (reference sequence). With 5 bases clipped from V and 1 base from J, the junction kept 8 bases outside the gene matches. As DNA, the CDR3 is TGTGCCAGCAGTTACGACAGGGTCCTTAACTATGGCTACACCTTC. The encoded protein is CASSYDRVLNYGYTF.

For this clone: At one of its ends the junction is not consistent with the germline gene, which may arise from a read error. This sequence joins TRBV7-7 and TRBJ2-3; either TRBD1 or TRBD2 may supply D (5 bases each). Per the germline V gene, CDR1 is SSHAT and CDR2 is FNYEAQ (reference sequence). This CDR3 is built from 15 residues. CDR3 residues: CASSFGTGGTDTQYF. The CDR3 coding sequence is TGTGCTAGCAGCTTCGGGACCGGTGGCACAGATACGCAGTATTTT.

The chain carries TRBV5-1 and TRBJ1-6; D gene ambiguous. The CDR3 has 15 residues. Germline CDR1 SGHRS, CDR2 YFSETQ. Trimming pared 0 bases from V and 9 bases from J, leaving 13 bases between. CDR3 residues: CASSLDEGGFSPLHF. The CDR3 nucleotides read TGCGCCAGCAGCTTGGACGAGGGCGGTTTTTCACCCCTCCACTTT.

The chain combines TRBV28 with TRBJ2-7, with 7 bases lining up with TRBD1. The CDR3 length is 14 residues. Germline assignment: CDR1 MDHEN and CDR2 SYDVKM. The junction had 8 bases not matched to a gene; V was cut back by 8 bases and J by 1 base. CDR3 loop: CASGPGQRSYEQYF. CDR3 bases: TGTGCCAGCGGGCCGGGACAGCGATCCTACGAGCAGTACTTC.

The genes are TRBV5-1 and TRBJ2-2; D gene unclear. CDR1 SGHRS and CDR2 YFSETQ come from the germline V gene. The V end was cut by 3 bases, the J end by 0 bases, with 6 bases between. The CDR3 consists of 14 residues. The CDR3 spells CASSSRTNTGELFF. The CDR3 DNA sequence: TGCGCCAGCAGCTCGAGAACGAACACCGGGGAGCTGTTTTTT. The entire variable domain, with the rest obtained from reference TRBV5-1 and TRBJ2-2, is as follows: KAGVTQTPRYLIKTRGQQVTLSCSPISGHRSVSWYQQTPGQGLQFLFEYFSETQRNKGNFPGRFSGRQFSNSRSEMNVSTLELGDSALYLCASSSRTNTGELFFGEGSRLTVL.

This chain links TRBV7-9 with TRBJ2-7; 9 bases are a match to TRBD2. The length of the CDR3 is 12 residues. The V and J ends lost 11 bases and 1 base, in that order; junction bases with no gene match: 3. Germline V gene sequence: CDR1 SEHNR, CDR2 FQNEAQ (reference sequence). DNA for the CDR3: TGTGCCGTAGCGGGAGTATCCTACGAGCAGTACTTC. Residues: CAVAGVSYEQYF.

V and J are TRBV29-1 and TRBJ1-4; the D is unclear. The CDR3 extends over 12 amino acids. Germline values: CDR1 SQVTM, CDR2 ANQGSEA. Trimming stripped 0 bases from V and 10 bases from J, with 9 bases between. This chain's CDR3 is CSVEDRLRKLFF. In DNA, the CDR3 is TGCAGCGTTGAAGACCGGCTGAGAAAACTGTTTTTT.

V is TRBV5-8 and J is TRBJ1-2, with D maybe TRBD1 (6 bases). The CDR3 spans 17 residues. CDR1 and CDR2 (germline): SGHTS, YDEGEE. Trimming left V 2 bases short and J 2 bases short, with 19 bases between. The CDR3: CASSFLNEQGWNYGYTF. The CDR3 nucleotides read TGTGCCAGCAGCTTCCTCAACGAACAGGGTTGGAACTATGGCTACACCTTC.

The chain employs TRBV7-2 and TRBJ1-2; possible D gene TRBD1, 6 bases. Trimming took 0 bases from V and 0 from J, leaving 14 bases between them. The CDR3 is made up of 17 amino acids. CDR1 and CDR2 (germline): SGHTA, FQGNSA. The CDR3 DNA follows: TGTGCCAGCAGCTTAGCGTTGGACAGTCGGTCTAACTATGGCTACACCTTC. This translates into CASSLALDSRSNYGYTF.

This clone appeared a single time. The J gene is TRBJ1-6, the V gene TRBV25-1; no definite D call. V shed 8 bases and J shed 10 bases, with 12 bases lying between them. Germline V gene lookup returns CDR1 MGHDK and CDR2 SYGVNS. This CDR3 is built from 12 residues. The CDR3 here is CASRGVKSPLHF. Here the CDR3 DNA reads TGTGCCAGCCGCGGGGTAAAATCACCCCTCCACTTT.

This sequence joins TRBV4-3 and TRBJ1-2; D uncertain. The germline V gene has CDR1 LGHNA and CDR2 YSLEER. The ends were cut back, 2 bases at V and 2 bases at J, with 9 bases in the middle. The CDR3 runs 14 residues. The CDR3 is CASSQWKENYGYTF. In nucleotides, the CDR3 is TGCGCCAGCAGCCAATGGAAAGAGAACTATGGCTACACCTTC.

The rearrangement joins TRBV9 to TRBJ1-5; D is possibly TRBD1 (6 bases). CDR1 is SGDLS and CDR2 is YYNGEE in the germline V gene. V gave up 0 bases and J gave up 4 bases, with 8 bases separating them. This CDR3 comprises 14 residues. The CDR3: CASSVDRDNQPQHF. CDR3 DNA sequence: TGTGCCAGCAGCGTAGACAGGGATAATCAGCCCCAGCATTTT.

This clone was counted a single time. The chain recombines TRBV6-6 with TRBJ1-6; D perhaps matches TRBD1 (5 bases). Germline V lookup: CDR1 MNHNY, CDR2 SVGAGI (reference sequence). This CDR3 region has 16 residues. Trimming removed 5 bases from V and 1 base from J, with 12 bases in between. The CDR3 bases are TGTGCCAGCAGTCGACCCAGGGATTCCTATAATTCACCCCTCCACTTT. It is translated as CASSRPRDSYNSPLHF.

CDR3 protein: CASIRGYNSPLHF. In DNA form, the CDR3 reads TGTGCCAGCATAAGGGGGTATAATTCACCCCTCCACTTT. The V and J genes are TRBV2 and TRBJ1-6, with a tentative D call TRBD1 (6 bases). V was cut by 7 bases and J by 4 bases, with 8 bases left in between. This CDR3 is 13 amino acids long. Germline assignment: CDR1 SNHLY and CDR2 FYNNEI. The entire variable domain, with the rest obtained from reference TRBV2 and TRBJ1-6, is as follows: EPEVTQTPSHQVTQMGQEVILRCVPISNHLYFYWYRQILGQKVEFLVSFYNNEISEKSEIFDDQFSVERPDGSNFTLKIRSTKLEDSAMYFCASIRGYNSPLHFGNGTRLTVT.

The chain links TRBV7-9 to TRBJ1-2; D is undetermined. V shed 1 base and J shed 3 bases, with 6 bases lying between them. CDR1 is SEHNR, CDR2 FQNEAQ, per germline (reference sequence). The CDR3 extends over 13 amino acids. The CDR3 here is CASSLGSDYGYTF. For the CDR3, the DNA is TGTGCCAGCAGCTTAGGAAGTGACTATGGCTACACCTTC.

This clone has just one count. The chain couples TRBV5-6 to TRBJ1-2; D not resolved. Germline-derived CDR1 and CDR2 are SGHDT and YYEEEE. Deletions cut 4 bases from V and 4 bases from J, with 11 bases between. CDR3 length equals 13 residues. The CDR3 DNA sequence: TGTGCCAGCAGCGACCCGAGACCCTATGGCTACACCTTC. Its translation: CASSDPRPYGYTF.

V gene TRBV25-1 combines with J gene TRBJ2-7, with D perhaps TRBD2 (6 bases). Per the germline V gene, CDR1 is MGHDK and CDR2 is SYGVNS. The CDR3 totals 15 residues. V gave up 3 bases and J gave up 0 bases, with 12 bases separating them. The CDR3 DNA follows: TGTGCCAGCAGTGAGGAGGGTGGCGGCTCCTACGAGCAGTACTTC. Translation gives CASSEEGGGSYEQYF.

J is TRBJ2-3 and V is TRBV5-1; weak D call: TRBD1 (5 bases). Germline loops: CDR1 SGHRS, CDR2 YFSETQ. V was cut by 0 bases and J by 2 bases, with 7 bases left in between. The CDR3 is 14 residues long. CDR3 loop: CASSLGGHTDTQYF. CDR3 sequence (DNA): TGCGCCAGCAGCTTGGGCGGACACACAGATACGCAGTATTTT.

J is TRBJ1-5 and V is TRBV19; D not resolved. The CDR3 spans 14 residues. Germline loops: CDR1 LNHDA, CDR2 SQIVND (reference sequence). V was cut by 2 bases and J by 7 bases, with 12 bases left in between. The chain's CDR3 is CASSIRGPGQPQHF. The CDR3 DNA sequence: TGTGCCAGTAGTATACGTGGACCGGGGCAGCCCCAGCATTTT.

This chain uses TRBV9 with TRBJ2-7, with 11 positions matching TRBD1. V was clipped by 3 bases and J by 4 bases; unmatched bases: 6. The CDR3 has 15 residues. Germline V CDR1 and CDR2: SGDLS, YYNGEE. The CDR3 loop is CASSASDRGLYEQYF. The CDR3 bases are TGTGCCAGCAGCGCTTCGGACAGGGGGCTTTACGAGCAGTACTTC. Combining the CDR3 with reference TRBV9 and TRBJ2-7 gives the whole variable domain DSGVTQTPKHLITATGQRVTLRCSPRSGDLSVYWYQQSLDQGLQFLIQYYNGEERAKGNILERFSAQQFPDLHSELNLSSLELGDSALYFCASSASDRGLYEQYFGPGTRLTVT.

The chain links TRBV5-1 to TRBJ2-7; either TRBD1 or TRBD2 may supply D (6 bases each). CDR3 length equals 14 residues. Germline V lookup: CDR1 SGHRS, CDR2 YFSETQ. V lost 4 bases and J 5 bases, leaving 16 bases between the germline ends. CDR3 amino acids: CASSLGGGNDEQYF. CDR3 coding DNA: TGCGCCAGCAGCCTGGGGGGCGGGAACGACGAGCAGTACTTC.

The V and J genes are TRBV7-8 and TRBJ2-7; perhaps TRBD1 as D (6 bases). This CDR3 has 15 residues. Germline V CDR1 and CDR2: SGHVS, FQNEAQ. V was clipped by 5 bases and J by 3 bases, with 17 bases between them. CDR3 sequence reads: CASSLNREVYYEQYF. The CDR3 region has the DNA TGTGCCAGCAGCCTTAACAGGGAAGTTTACTACGAGCAGTACTTC.

J is TRBJ2-2 and V is TRBV12-3 or TRBV12-4; D remains ambiguous. This CDR3 has 13 amino acids. The V end lost 5 bases, the J end lost 8 bases, and 12 bases lay between the germline ends. CDR3 bases: TGTGCCAGCAGTCCAGCATTAGGTGGGGAGCTGTTTTTT. This gives the protein CASSPALGGELFF.

The chain couples TRBV27 to TRBJ2-3; the D is unclear. Trimming took 6 bases from V and 0 from J, leaving 16 bases between them. The germline gives CDR1 MNHEY, CDR2 SMNVEV (reference sequence). CDR3 length: 16 amino acids. The CDR3 here is CASRPYWITSTDTQYF. Here the CDR3 DNA reads TGTGCCAGCAGACCCTATTGGATTACTAGCACAGATACGCAGTATTTT.

CDR3 DNA: TGTGCCAGCAGCGCCTCCAGCAGCGGGAGATGGTACAATGAGCAGTTCTTC. This translates into CASSASSSGRWYNEQFF. The chain joins TRBV3-1 (or the pseudogene TRBV3-2) to TRBJ2-1; TRBD2 agrees at 8 bases. Germline CDR1 reads LGHDT; CDR2 reads YNNKEL (reference sequence). CDR3 size: 17 residues. V trimming: 5 bases; J trimming: 4 bases; junction bases outside the gene matches: 13.

Note on this clone: An end of the junction does not agree with germline; a read error may underlie this. The rearrangement joins TRBV3-1 (or the pseudogene TRBV3-2) to TRBJ2-2; 8 bases are a match to TRBD1. Germline V lookup: CDR1 LGHDT, CDR2 YNNKEL (reference sequence). There are 16 residues in the CDR3. CDR3 region: CASSQDPGGPFGQLFF. The CDR3, as DNA: TGTGCCAGCAGCCAAGATCCAGGGGGCCCCTTCGGGCAGCTGTTTTTT.